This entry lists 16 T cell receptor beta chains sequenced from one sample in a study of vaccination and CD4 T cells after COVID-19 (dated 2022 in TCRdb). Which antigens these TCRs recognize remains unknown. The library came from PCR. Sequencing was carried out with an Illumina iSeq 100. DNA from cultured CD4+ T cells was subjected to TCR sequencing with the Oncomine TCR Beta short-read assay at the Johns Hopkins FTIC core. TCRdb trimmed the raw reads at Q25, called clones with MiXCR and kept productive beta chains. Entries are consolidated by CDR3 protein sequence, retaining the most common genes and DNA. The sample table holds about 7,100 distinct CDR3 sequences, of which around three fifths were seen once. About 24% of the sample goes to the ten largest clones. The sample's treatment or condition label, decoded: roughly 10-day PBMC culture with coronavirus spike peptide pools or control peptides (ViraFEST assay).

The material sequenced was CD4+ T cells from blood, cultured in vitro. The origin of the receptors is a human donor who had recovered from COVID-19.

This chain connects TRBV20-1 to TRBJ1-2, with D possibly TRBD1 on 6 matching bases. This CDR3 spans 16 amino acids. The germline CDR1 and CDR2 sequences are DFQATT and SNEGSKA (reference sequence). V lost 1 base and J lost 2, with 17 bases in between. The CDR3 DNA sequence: TGCAGTGCTAGAGTCCTTGGTGGGGGGCCCAACTATGGCTACACCTTC. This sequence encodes CSARVLGGGPNYGYTF.

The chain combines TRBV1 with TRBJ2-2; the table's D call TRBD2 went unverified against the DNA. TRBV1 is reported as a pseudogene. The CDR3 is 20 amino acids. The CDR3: CTSSQDRSSGRDRNTGELFF. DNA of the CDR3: TGCACCAGCAGCCAAGATAGGTCTAGCGGGAGGGACAGAAACACCGGGGAGCTGTTTTTT.

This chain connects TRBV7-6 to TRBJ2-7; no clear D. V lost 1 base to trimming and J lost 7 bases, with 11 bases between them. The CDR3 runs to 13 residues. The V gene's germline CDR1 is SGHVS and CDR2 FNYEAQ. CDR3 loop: CASSLGLLGEQYF. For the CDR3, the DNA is TGTGCCAGCAGCTTAGGCCTCCTGGGGGAGCAGTACTTC.

The CDR3 region is CSATTGLAGKGQNIQYF. CDR3 nucleotides: TGCAGTGCTACCACCGGACTAGCGGGGAAAGGACAAAACATTCAGTACTTC. This rearrangement joins TRBV20-1 to TRBJ2-4, with 12 bases aligning to TRBD2. V lost 4 bases and J lost 5; bases outside the gene matches: 12. Per the germline V gene, CDR1 is DFQATT and CDR2 is SNEGSKA (reference sequence). CDR3 length: 17 residues.

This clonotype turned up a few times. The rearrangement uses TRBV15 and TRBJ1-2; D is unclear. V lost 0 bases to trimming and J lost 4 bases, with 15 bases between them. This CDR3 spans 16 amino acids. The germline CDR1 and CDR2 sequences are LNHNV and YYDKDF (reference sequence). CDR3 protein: CATSRDLAGTSYGYTF. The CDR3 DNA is TGTGCCACCAGCAGAGATCTTGCGGGAACAAGCTATGGCTACACCTTC. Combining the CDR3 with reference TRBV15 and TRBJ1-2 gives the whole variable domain DAMVIQNPRYQVTQFGKPVTLSCSQTLNHNVMYWYQQKSSQAPKLLFHYYDKDFNNEADTPDNFQSRRPNTSFCFLDIRSPGLGDTAMYLCATSRDLAGTSYGYTFGSGTRLTVV.

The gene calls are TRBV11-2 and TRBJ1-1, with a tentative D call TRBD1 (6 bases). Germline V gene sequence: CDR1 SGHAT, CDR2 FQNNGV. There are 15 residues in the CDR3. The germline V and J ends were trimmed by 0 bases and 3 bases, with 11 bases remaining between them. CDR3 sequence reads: CASSLDTGWDTEAFF. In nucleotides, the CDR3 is TGTGCCAGCAGCTTAGATACAGGGTGGGACACTGAAGCTTTCTTT. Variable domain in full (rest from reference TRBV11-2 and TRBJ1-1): EAGVAQSPRYKIIEKRQSVAFWCNPISGHATLYWYQQILGQGPKLLIQFQNNGVVDDSQLPKDRFSAERLKGVDSTLKIQPAKLEDSAVYLCASSLDTGWDTEAFFGQGTRLTVV.

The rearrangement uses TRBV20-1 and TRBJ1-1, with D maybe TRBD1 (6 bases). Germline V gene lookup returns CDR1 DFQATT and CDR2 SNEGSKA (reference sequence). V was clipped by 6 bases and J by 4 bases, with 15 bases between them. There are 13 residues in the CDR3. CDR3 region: CSAHSWGPTEAFF. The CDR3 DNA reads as TGCAGTGCGCATTCCTGGGGGCCCACTGAAGCTTTCTTT.

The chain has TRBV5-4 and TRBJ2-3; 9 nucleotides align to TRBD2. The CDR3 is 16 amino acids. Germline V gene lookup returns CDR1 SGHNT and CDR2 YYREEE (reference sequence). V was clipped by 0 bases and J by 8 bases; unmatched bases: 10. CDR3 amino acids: CASSLAGRGGLSTQYF. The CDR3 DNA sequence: TGTGCCAGCAGCTTGGCGGGGCGGGGGGGCCTAAGTACGCAGTATTTT.

CDR3: CASSEALGDAFEQYF. The CDR3 nucleotides are TGTGCCAGCAGTGAAGCGTTGGGGGATGCCTTCGAGCAGTACTTC. V is TRBV6-1 and J is TRBJ2-7, with D perhaps assigned TRBD1 or TRBD2 (5 bases each). CDR1 and CDR2 (germline): MNHNS, SASEGT. This CDR3 is 15 amino acids long. V was clipped by 0 bases and J by 6 bases, with 15 bases between them.

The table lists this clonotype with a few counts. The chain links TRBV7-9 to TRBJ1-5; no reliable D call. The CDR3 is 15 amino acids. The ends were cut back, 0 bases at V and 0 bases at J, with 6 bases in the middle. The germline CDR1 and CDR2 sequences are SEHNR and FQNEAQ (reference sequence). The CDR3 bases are TGTGCCAGCAGCTTAGCCACAACTAGCAATCAGCCCCAGCATTTT. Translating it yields CASSLATTSNQPQHF.

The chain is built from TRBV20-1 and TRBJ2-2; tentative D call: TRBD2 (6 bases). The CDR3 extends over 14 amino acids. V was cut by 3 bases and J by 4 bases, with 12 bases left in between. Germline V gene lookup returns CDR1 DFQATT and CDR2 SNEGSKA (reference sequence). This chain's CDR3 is CSARDYKGTGELFF. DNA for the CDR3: TGCAGTGCTAGGGACTACAAGGGCACCGGGGAGCTGTTTTTT.

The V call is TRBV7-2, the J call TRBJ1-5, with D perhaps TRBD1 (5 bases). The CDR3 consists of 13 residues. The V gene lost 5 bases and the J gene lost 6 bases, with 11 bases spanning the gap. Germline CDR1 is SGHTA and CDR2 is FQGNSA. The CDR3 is CASSVRGGQPQHF. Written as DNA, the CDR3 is TGTGCCAGCAGCGTTCGGGGGGGTCAGCCCCAGCATTTT.

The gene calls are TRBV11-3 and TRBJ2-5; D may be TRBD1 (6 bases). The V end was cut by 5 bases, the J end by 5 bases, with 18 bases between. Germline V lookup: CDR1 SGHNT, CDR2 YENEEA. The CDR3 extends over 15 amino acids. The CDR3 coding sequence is TGTGCCAGCAGCAACAGAGGGACACATCGGGAGACCCAGTACTTC. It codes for CASSNRGTHRETQYF.

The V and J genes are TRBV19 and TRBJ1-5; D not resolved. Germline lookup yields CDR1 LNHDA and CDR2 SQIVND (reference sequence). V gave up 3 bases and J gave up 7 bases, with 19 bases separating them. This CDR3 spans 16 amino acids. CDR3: CASSIVREGLGQPQHF. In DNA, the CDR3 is TGTGCCAGTAGTATTGTACGGGAAGGGTTGGGGCAGCCCCAGCATTTT.

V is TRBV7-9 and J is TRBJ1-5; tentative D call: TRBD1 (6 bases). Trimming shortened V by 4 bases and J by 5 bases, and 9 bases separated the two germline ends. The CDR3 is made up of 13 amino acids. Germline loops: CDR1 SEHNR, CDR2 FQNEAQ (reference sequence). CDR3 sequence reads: CASSSRQDQPQHF. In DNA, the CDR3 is TGTGCCAGCAGCTCACGACAGGATCAGCCCCAGCATTTT. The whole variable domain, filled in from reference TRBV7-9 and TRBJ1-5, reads DTGVSQNPRHKITKRGQNVTFRCDPISEHNRLYWYRQTLGQGPEFLTYFQNEAQLEKSRLLSDRFSAERPKGSFSTLEIQRTEQGDSAMYLCASSSRQDQPQHFGDGTRLSIL.

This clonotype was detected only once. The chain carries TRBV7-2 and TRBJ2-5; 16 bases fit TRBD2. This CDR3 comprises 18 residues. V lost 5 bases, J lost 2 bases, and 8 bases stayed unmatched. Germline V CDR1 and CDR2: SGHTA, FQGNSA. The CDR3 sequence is CASSRGTSGGARQETQYF. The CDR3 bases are TGTGCCAGCAGCCGCGGGACTAGCGGGGGGGCGAGGCAAGAGACCCAGTACTTC. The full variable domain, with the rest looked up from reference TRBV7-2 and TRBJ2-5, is GAGVSQSPSNKVTEKGKDVELRCDPISGHTALYWYRQSLGQGLEFLIYFQGNSAPDKSGLPSDRFSAERTGGSVSTLTIQRTQQEDSAVYLCASSRGTSGGARQETQYFGPGTRLLVL.